Listed here are 30 T cell receptor beta chains from one sample, sequenced in a study of response to subunit inactivated influenza vaccine (dated by TCRdb to about 2018). Libraries were built with RT-PCR. The sequencing machine was an Illumina HiSeq 2500. In TCRdb, the public reads were trimmed at Q25 with fastp and aligned with MiXCR, with productive beta chains retained. Every entry covers one CDR3 protein and lists the most common genes and DNA from its rows. Across this sample there are 500,000 to 650,000 distinct CDR3 sequences, with approximately 7.6% seen only once. The ten largest clones take up 13% of the sample. Sequences were derived from PBMCs from blood, sampled around 25 months after vaccination. These receptors were obtained from a man aged 45 to 75 who received an inactivated influenza vaccine. Donor details come from another sample of the same person, matched by shared clones.

This clonotype was seen a few times. The V call is TRBV6-2 or TRBV6-3, the J call TRBJ2-7; 14 bases fit TRBD2. This CDR3 has 15 amino acids. V lost 7 bases, J lost 3 bases, and 5 bases stayed unmatched. Germline CDR1 MNHEY, CDR2 SVGEGT. The CDR3 region is CASKRTSGRIYEQYF. The DNA of the CDR3 is TGTGCCAGCAAGAGGACTAGCGGGAGGATCTACGAGCAGTACTTC.

Only a few counts were recorded for this clonotype. The chain has TRBV9 and TRBJ2-3, with TRBD2 matching over 9 bases. Germline lookup yields CDR1 SGDLS and CDR2 YYNGEE. With 0 bases clipped from V and 4 bases from J, the junction kept 6 bases outside the gene matches. The length of the CDR3 is 16 residues. CDR3 in amino acids: CASSVATWTSADTQYF. The DNA of the CDR3 is TGTGCCAGCAGCGTAGCTACTTGGACTAGCGCAGATACGCAGTATTTT.

This clonotype has a handful of counts. This chain links TRBV5-1 with TRBJ1-6, with D maybe TRBD1 (5 bases). Germline CDR1 reads SGHRS; CDR2 reads YFSETQ. The V gene lost 3 bases and the J gene lost 7 bases, with 11 bases spanning the gap. The CDR3 runs to 14 residues. The DNA of the CDR3 is TGCGCCAGCAGCTCCCGGGACGGAAATTCACCCCTCCACTTT. This encodes CASSSRDGNSPLHF.

This clonotype was seen many times. The chain combines TRBV5-1 with TRBJ2-2; D gene uncertain. Between the trimmed V and J ends, which lost 4 bases and 4 bases, there was a span of 17 bases. CDR1 and CDR2 from the germline V gene are SGHRS and YFSETQ. There are 16 residues in the CDR3. This CDR3 reads CASSALPQDGTGELFF. The CDR3 nucleotides are TGCGCCAGCAGCGCCCTCCCCCAGGACGGCACCGGGGAGCTGTTTTTT.

This clonotype was seen a handful of times. J is TRBJ2-3 and V is TRBV20-1; weak D call: TRBD2 (6 bases). There are 14 residues in the CDR3. V was shortened by 3 bases and J by 4 bases, with 14 bases between the two germline ends. CDR1 DFQATT and CDR2 SNEGSKA come from the germline V gene (reference sequence). CDR3 loop: CSASDGGSPDTQYF. DNA of the CDR3: TGCAGTGCTAGCGATGGAGGGTCTCCAGATACGCAGTATTTT.

This chain joins TRBV29-1 and TRBJ2-3; 7 bases fit TRBD2. Germline values: CDR1 SQVTM, CDR2 ANQGSEA. The J segment lost 2 bases and the V segment lost 4 bases, leaving 6 bases of the junction unmatched. This CDR3 region has 14 residues. This CDR3 is CSVGAGTITDTQYF. The CDR3 DNA reads TGCAGCGTTGGCGCAGGGACTATCACAGATACGCAGTATTTT.

In its sample, this clonotype was seen many times. The V call is TRBV6-5, the J call TRBJ2-7; D perhaps matches TRBD1 (5 bases). Trimming shortened V by 2 bases and J by 2 bases, and 7 bases separated the two germline ends. CDR3 length equals 13 residues. In germline, CDR1 is MNHEY, CDR2 SVGAGI. The CDR3 is CASSYDSTYEQYF. The CDR3 coding sequence is TGTGCCAGCAGTTACGACAGTACCTACGAGCAGTACTTC.

This clonotype was counted between two and nine times. The chain is built from TRBV6-5 and TRBJ2-3, with D possibly being TRBD2 (6 bases). The CDR3 is 17 amino acids. V was trimmed by 3 bases and J by 3 bases, leaving 19 bases between them. In germline, CDR1 is MNHEY, CDR2 SVGAGI. CDR3 region: CASSYGLAPKGTDTQYF. For the CDR3, the DNA is TGTGCCAGCAGTTATGGCCTAGCGCCAAAAGGGACAGATACGCAGTATTTT.

A few counts support this clonotype. The V call is TRBV7-3, the J call TRBJ2-1; D call uncertain. Looked up from germline, CDR1 is SGHTA and CDR2 is FQGTGA. This CDR3 region has 14 residues. V shed 4 bases and J shed 5 bases, with 12 bases lying between them. DNA of the CDR3: TGTGCCAGCAGCTCCCAGCTGTTGGACAATGAGCAGTTCTTC. Protein sequence: CASSSQLLDNEQFF.

This clonotype was counted only a few times. The chain uses TRBV7-9 and TRBJ2-7, with unresolved D. The CDR3 loop spans 17 amino acids. V dropped 4 bases and J dropped 3 bases, with 22 bases sitting between them. Germline V gene lookup returns CDR1 SEHNR and CDR2 FQNEAQ (reference sequence). The CDR3 loop reads CASSSPSDGPSNYEQYF. Written as DNA, the CDR3 is TGTGCCAGCAGCTCTCCGTCGGACGGGCCTTCCAACTACGAGCAGTACTTC.

The V and J genes are TRBV29-1 and TRBJ2-1; maybe TRBD2 (5 bases). The ends were cut back, 7 bases at V and 4 bases at J, with 17 bases in the middle. The CDR3 has 14 residues. Germline V gene sequence: CDR1 SQVTM, CDR2 ANQGSEA. The DNA of the CDR3 is TGCAGCGCCAAGTCCGGGGTTCTATACAATGAGCAGTTCTTC. This codes for CSAKSGVLYNEQFF.

This clonotype was picked up many times. The gene calls are TRBV12-3 or TRBV12-4 and TRBJ1-5, with 7 bases lining up with TRBD1. The CDR3 extends over 14 amino acids. V dropped 5 bases and J dropped 5; count of bases not matched to a gene: 6. This CDR3 is CASSLDRADQPQHF. CDR3 DNA: TGTGCCAGCAGTCTCGACAGGGCGGATCAGCCCCAGCATTTT.

In its sample, this clonotype was seen a few times. This chain links TRBV9 with TRBJ2-2, with D unclear. The CDR3 loop spans 13 amino acids. CDR1 is SGDLS and CDR2 is YYNGEE in the germline V gene. V lost 3 bases, J lost 1 base, and 4 bases lay in between. The CDR3 nucleotides read TGTGCCAGCAGCGCGATGAACACCGGGGAGCTGTTTTTT. Protein product: CASSAMNTGELFF.

This clonotype has just a few counts. The V and J genes are TRBV18 and TRBJ2-3; possible D gene TRBD2, 5 bases. CDR1 is KGHSH and CDR2 is LQKENI in the germline V gene. CDR3 length: 15 amino acids. Between the trimmed V and J ends, which lost 6 bases and 9 bases, there was a span of 22 bases. The CDR3 protein is CASSPGSQDLRTQYF. The CDR3 DNA follows: TGTGCCAGCTCCCCGGGATCCCAGGACTTGAGGACGCAGTATTTT.

The chain has TRBV12-3 or TRBV12-4 and TRBJ2-2; D uncertain. CDR3 length: 14 amino acids. Deletions cut 7 bases from V and 0 bases from J, with 9 bases between. CDR3 in amino acids: CASKGASNTGELFF. CDR3 DNA sequence: TGTGCCAGCAAGGGCGCTTCGAACACCGGGGAGCTGTTTTTT.

This clonotype was detected ten times or more. The genes are TRBV5-6 and TRBJ2-1; D unclear. The CDR3 spans 13 residues. The germline V gene has CDR1 SGHDT and CDR2 YYEEEE. Trimming stripped 0 bases from V and 10 bases from J, with 11 bases between. DNA of the CDR3: TGTGCCAGCAGCTTGGTTCGGAGAAGCGAGCAGTTCTTC. Translating it yields CASSLVRRSEQFF. The entire variable domain, with the rest obtained from reference TRBV5-6 and TRBJ2-1, is as follows: DAGVTQSPTHLIKTRGQQVTLRCSPKSGHDTVSWYQQALGQGPQFIFQYYEEEERQRGNFPDRFSGHQFPNYSSELNVNALLLGDSALYLCASSLVRRSEQFFGPGTRLTVL.

The genes are TRBV7-6 and TRBJ2-6, with D perhaps TRBD1 (5 bases). CDR3 length: 18 amino acids. Trimming took 3 bases from V and 0 from J, leaving 15 bases between them. Germline CDR1 is SGHVS and CDR2 is FNYEAQ. DNA of the CDR3: TGTGCCAGCAGCTTTGATCCAGGGCGAAGCTCTGGGGCCAACGTCCTGACTTTC. Its translation is CASSFDPGRSSGANVLTF.

This chain uses TRBV19 with TRBJ2-3, with D maybe TRBD1 (5 bases). Germline V gene sequence: CDR1 LNHDA, CDR2 SQIVND (reference sequence). The V gene lost 7 bases and the J gene lost 4 bases, with 12 bases spanning the gap. This CDR3 comprises 13 residues. This CDR3 reads CASKWQGADTQYF. In DNA, the CDR3 is TGTGCCAGTAAATGGCAGGGTGCAGATACGCAGTATTTT.

This clonotype was observed many times. V and J are TRBV29-1 and TRBJ1-2; 7 bases line up with TRBD1. The CDR3 has 14 residues. Germline V CDR1 and CDR2: SQVTM, ANQGSEA. Germline trimming cut 6 bases from V and 0 bases from J; bases unmatched to any gene: 7. CDR3 in DNA: TGCAGCGTAGGACAGGTGGGGGCTAACTATGGCTACACCTTC. It specifies CSVGQVGANYGYTF.

This clonotype came up many times. The V call is TRBV12-3 or TRBV12-4, the J call TRBJ2-7, with TRBD2 matching 9 bases. V lost 5 bases and J lost 6; bases outside the gene matches: 5. The CDR3 sequence is 13 residues long. This CDR3 reads CASSLSGSFEQYF. For the CDR3, the DNA is TGTGCCAGCAGTCTTAGCGGGAGTTTCGAGCAGTACTTC.

This clonotype was detected a few times. This chain links TRBV7-6 with TRBJ2-1; no clear D. From germline, CDR1 is SGHVS and CDR2 FNYEAQ. V lost 1 base and J 6 bases, leaving 7 bases between the germline ends. This CDR3 has 13 residues. The CDR3 DNA is TGTGCCAGCAGCTTAGGGGCTAGCAATGAGCAGTTCTTC. Its translation: CASSLGASNEQFF. Filled out from reference TRBV7-6 and TRBJ2-1, the complete variable domain reads GAGVSQSPRYKVTKRGQDVALRCDPISGHVSLYWYRQALGQGPEFLTYFNYEAQQDKSGLPNDRFSAERPEGSISTLTIQRTEQRDSAMYRCASSLGASNEQFFGPGTRLTVL.

This clonotype appeared a few times. The CDR3 sequence is CASSEGSGPESYEQYF. Written as DNA, the CDR3 is TGTGCCAGCAGCGAGGGTAGTGGACCGGAGTCCTACGAGCAGTACTTC. J is TRBJ2-7 and V is TRBV9; D gene unclear. The length of the CDR3 is 16 residues. V lost 3 bases, J lost 1 base, and 17 bases lay in between. The germline gives CDR1 SGDLS, CDR2 YYNGEE.

A few counts support this clonotype. The rearrangement uses TRBV27 and TRBJ1-5; 7 bases match TRBD1. Germline loops: CDR1 MNHEY, CDR2 SMNVEV (reference sequence). The CDR3 runs to 15 residues. V shed 8 bases and J 7 bases; nucleotides not matched to a gene: 14. As DNA, the CDR3 is TGTGCCAGCGCAACTACAGGGGTGGGAGGCCAGCCCCAGCATTTT. Translation gives CASATTGVGGQPQHF.

The chain has TRBV4-2 and TRBJ2-7; D may be TRBD2 (6 bases). Between the trimmed V and J ends, which lost 0 bases and 5 bases, there was a span of 11 bases. The V gene's germline CDR1 is LGHNA and CDR2 YNFKEQ. The CDR3 contains 14 residues. CDR3 sequence (DNA): TGTGCCAGCAGCCAAGATCCCGGGAGCAACGAGCAGTACTTC. Translation: CASSQDPGSNEQYF.

The rearrangement uses TRBV20-1 and TRBJ2-1; D ambiguous. The germline V and J ends were trimmed by 4 bases and 6 bases, with 10 bases remaining between them. Germline V gives CDR1 DFQATT, CDR2 SNEGSKA (reference sequence). This CDR3 is 12 amino acids long. Here the CDR3 reads CSATRSGNEQFF. Written as DNA, the CDR3 is TGCAGTGCTACCCGGAGTGGCAATGAGCAGTTCTTC.

This clonotype was picked up many times. This chain uses TRBV29-1 with TRBJ2-3; TRBD2 matches at 10 bases. From germline, CDR1 is SQVTM and CDR2 ANQGSEA. V trimming: 7 bases; J trimming: 5 bases; junction bases outside the gene matches: 6. The CDR3 extends over 13 amino acids. CDR3 sequence: CSASGRARDTQYF. CDR3 coding DNA: TGCAGCGCCAGCGGGAGGGCCAGAGATACGCAGTATTTT.

This clonotype showed up many times. The chain is built from TRBV6-2 or TRBV6-3 and TRBJ2-7; TRBD2 might be the D (5 bases). Germline V lookup: CDR1 MNHEY, CDR2 SVGEGT. Trimming left V 6 bases short and J 0 bases short, with 9 bases between. This CDR3 comprises 13 residues. CDR3 nucleotide sequence: TGTGCCAGCAGCCCGACTACCTCCTACGAGCAGTACTTC. This codes for CASSPTTSYEQYF.

In its sample, this clonotype was seen many times. This chain connects TRBV20-1 to TRBJ2-1; no reliable D call. CDR1 and CDR2 (germline): DFQATT, SNEGSKA (reference sequence). Trimming cost V 2 bases and J 0 bases, with 11 bases left between them. The CDR3 runs 15 residues. The CDR3 nucleotides read TGCAGTGCTAGACCATTAAGGGACTCCTACAATGAGCAGTTCTTC. As protein: CSARPLRDSYNEQFF.

This clonotype has just one count. The J gene is TRBJ2-1, the V gene TRBV2; 7 bases match TRBD1. Germline V gene sequence: CDR1 SNHLY, CDR2 FYNNEI. V gave up 6 bases and J gave up 2 bases; unmatched junction bases: 7. This CDR3 is built from 15 residues. In DNA, the CDR3 is TGTGCCAGCAGGGAACAGGGGATTACCTACAATGAGCAGTTCTTC. This translates into CASREQGITYNEQFF.

This clonotype was recorded a few times. One end of the junction is discordant with germline, which a read error may explain. Here the CDR3 DNA reads TGCAGTGCTAAGGACCGGGCCGCCACCAGGGAGCTGTTTTTT. Protein: CSAKDRAATRELFF. The genes are TRBV20-1 and TRBJ2-2; D call uncertain. The CDR3 runs to 14 residues. Germline V CDR1 and CDR2: DFQATT, SNEGSKA (reference sequence).